This passage covers 5 T cell receptor beta chains from one sample sequenced in a study of T cell responses to AZD1222 COVID-19 vaccine. The method was immunoSEQ multiplex PCR; TCRdb's version includes in-frame clones alone and lacks a portion of them. The sample has tens of thousands of clones; about 90% are singletons. Material: peripheral blood, obtained on day 0 of AZD1222 vaccination. Every receptor here comes from an adult in good health.

In its sample, this clone was seen once. The chain carries TRBV5-4 and TRBJ2-3; 8 bases line up with TRBD2. With 4 bases clipped from V and 2 bases from J, the junction kept 9 bases outside the gene matches. Germline CDR1 SGHNT, CDR2 YYREEE (reference sequence). The CDR3 runs to 16 residues. CDR3 nucleotides: TGTGCCAGCAGCCCCGGTCGGGGGGGAAACACAGATACGCAGTATTTT. As protein: CASSPGRGGNTDTQYF.

The chain has TRBV9 and TRBJ2-1; D is possibly TRBD2 (5 bases). There are 14 residues in the CDR3. Germline V lookup: CDR1 SGDLS, CDR2 YYNGEE. V dropped 3 bases and J dropped 3 bases, with 10 bases sitting between them. CDR3: CASSASGYYNEQFF. The CDR3 DNA sequence: TGTGCCAGCAGCGCCTCGGGATACTACAATGAGCAGTTCTTC.

The gene calls are TRBV9 and TRBJ1-1, with 8 bases identical to TRBD1. Germline lookup yields CDR1 SGDLS and CDR2 YYNGEE. V dropped 2 bases and J dropped 6; count of bases not matched to a gene: 12. The CDR3 is 16 amino acids. The CDR3 is CASSVTTGGGFAEAFF. As DNA, the CDR3 is TGTGCCAGCAGCGTGACTACAGGGGGAGGGTTCGCTGAAGCTTTCTTT.

With regard to this clone: A read error may account for a junction end that differs from germline. The V and J genes are TRBV6-4 and TRBJ1-1; D is ambiguous. Germline loops: CDR1 MRHNA, CDR2 SNTAGT. This CDR3 has 10 residues. The CDR3 coding sequence is TGTGCCAGCAGTGAAGGTCCTAGAATCTTT. Translation gives CASSEGPRIF.

CDR3 residues: CASSQEGTSLGTGELFF. CDR3 nucleotide sequence: TGCGCCAGCAGCCAAGAGGGGACTAGTTTGGGCACCGGGGAGCTGTTTTTT. The chain joins TRBV4-3 to TRBJ2-2; 8 nucleotides line up with TRBD2. The CDR3 spans 17 residues. CDR1 and CDR2 (germline): LGHNA, YSLEER. Trimming removed 0 bases from V and 4 bases from J; junction bases left unmatched: 7.